This T cell receptor beta chain was captured in a study of long-term antiretroviral therapy in people with HIV. Germline V gives CDR1 SEHNR, CDR2 FQNEAQ (reference sequence). Trimming cost V 1 base and J 8 bases; bases outside gene matches: 4. CDR3 length: 14 residues. Points on this clone: The antigen is unknown.

Cryopreserved PBMC numbered roughly 1-10 million per sample before DNA extraction. Study results and limitations: Pre-ART clonal expansions dominated every time point's repertoire. Following ART, diversity rose but still fell short of transplant donor controls.

The assay, immunoSEQ v3.0, was run at survey level. The study targeted about 40,000-50,000 T-cell genomes per sample in sequencing. Sequenced by immunoSEQ multiplex PCR; TCRdb stores in-frame clones only, minus some. Among about 11,000 clones listed, around three quarters were seen once. The chain carries TRBV7-9 and TRBJ2-4; TRBD1 agrees at 8 bases. The receptor's source is a man aged 25 to 45 with HIV. The sample consisted of unsorted PBMCs, taken at the start of antiretroviral therapy, before treatment. CDR3 in amino acids: CASSLEDRGDIQYF. CDR3 sequence (DNA): TGTGCCAGCAGCTTAGAAGACAGGGGAGACATTCAGTACTTC.